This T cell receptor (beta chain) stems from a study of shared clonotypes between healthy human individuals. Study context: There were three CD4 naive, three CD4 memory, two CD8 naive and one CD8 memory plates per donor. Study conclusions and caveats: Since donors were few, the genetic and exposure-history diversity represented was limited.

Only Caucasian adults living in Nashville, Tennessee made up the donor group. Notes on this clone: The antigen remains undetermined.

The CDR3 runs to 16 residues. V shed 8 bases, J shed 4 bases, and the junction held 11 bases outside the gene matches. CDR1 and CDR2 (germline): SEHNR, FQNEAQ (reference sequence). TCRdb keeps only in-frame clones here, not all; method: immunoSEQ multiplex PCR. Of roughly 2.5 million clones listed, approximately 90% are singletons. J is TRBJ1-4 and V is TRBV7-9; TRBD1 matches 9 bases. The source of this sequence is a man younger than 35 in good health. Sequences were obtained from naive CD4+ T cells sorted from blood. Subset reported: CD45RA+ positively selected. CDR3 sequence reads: CASGPSTGGINEKLFF. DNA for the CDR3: TGTGCCAGCGGACCGTCGACAGGGGGTATTAATGAAAAACTGTTTTTT.